These 7 T cell receptor beta chains originate from one sample sequenced in a study of T-cell reconstitution after alpha-beta-depleted transplantation in children. Unique molecular identifiers were incorporated into the prepared TCRbeta library. TCRdb reprocessed the PCR reads with MiXCR, giving one entry per CDR3 protein. The table records about 580,000 distinct CDR3 sequences, around 23% of them present only once. Sequencing was performed on PBMCs, mostly from graft donor cells, taken 360 days after TCRalphabeta/CD19-depleted stem cell transplant. All receptors derive from a boy younger than two who had a stem cell transplant for acute myeloid leukemia, so the T cells may come from the graft donor.

This clonotype was seen more than once but under ten times. This chain connects TRBV20-1 to TRBJ2-3, with 8 nucleotides matching TRBD2. The ends lost 5 bases at V and 4 bases at J; junction bases unmatched: 5. CDR1 and CDR2 (germline): DFQATT, SNEGSKA (reference sequence). This CDR3 contains 13 residues. CDR3 nucleotide sequence: TGCAGTGCTCGAGGACTAGCCCCAGATACGCAGTATTTT. This translates into CSARGLAPDTQYF.

J is TRBJ2-1 and V is TRBV7-9; D call uncertain. The germline V gene encodes CDR1 SEHNR and CDR2 FQNEAQ (reference sequence). V was trimmed by 5 bases and J by 10 bases, leaving 9 bases between them. This CDR3 spans 11 amino acids. The CDR3 DNA is TGTGCCAGCAGCATAACCCCAGAGCAGTTCTTC. The encoded protein is CASSITPEQFF.

The V call is TRBV12-3 or TRBV12-4, the J call TRBJ2-1; 13 bases are a match to TRBD2. The ends lost 3 bases at V and 6 bases at J; junction bases unmatched: 11. The CDR3 runs to 18 residues. The CDR3 DNA sequence: TGTGCCAGCAGTTTTACCACCCGACTAGCGGGGGGTAGCAATGAGCAGTTCTTC. Translated: CASSFTTRLAGGSNEQFF.

The chain recombines TRBV6-1 with TRBJ2-2; a weak D match, TRBD2 (6 bases). Germline values: CDR1 MNHNS, CDR2 SASEGT. Trimming shortened V by 5 bases and J by 0 bases, and 22 bases separated the two germline ends. This CDR3 spans 19 amino acids. The chain's CDR3 is CASSRTGDGGYTNTGELFF. CDR3 bases: TGTGCCAGCAGTCGAACCGGCGATGGGGGGTACACGAACACCGGGGAGCTGTTTTTT.

This clonotype has just a few counts. The chain recombines TRBV6-1 with TRBJ1-5; tentative D call: TRBD1 (5 bases). The V end was cut by 10 bases, the J end by 2 bases, with 15 bases between. CDR1 is MNHNS and CDR2 is SASEGT in the germline V gene. The CDR3 is 14 residues long. The CDR3 loop reads CATSGQPGNQPQHF. CDR3 coding DNA: TGTGCCACCTCGGGGCAGCCCGGCAATCAGCCCCAGCATTTT.

The J gene is TRBJ2-7, the V gene TRBV7-9, with TRBD2 identical over 7 bases. The germline CDR1 and CDR2 sequences are SEHNR and FQNEAQ (reference sequence). J lost 2 bases, V lost 5 bases, and 9 bases had no gene match. CDR3 length: 15 amino acids. The CDR3 loop reads CASSKSSGYAYEQYV. The CDR3 DNA is TGTGCCAGCAGCAAAAGTAGCGGGTACGCCTACGAGCAGTACGTC.

This clonotype was counted a few times. The chain carries TRBV29-1 and TRBJ2-7, with a possible D match to TRBD1 (5 bases). Germline V gives CDR1 SQVTM, CDR2 ANQGSEA. With 6 bases removed from V and 1 base from J, the gap between germline ends came to 7 bases. This CDR3 is 11 amino acids long. Here the CDR3 reads CSVGDSYEQYV. CDR3 nucleotide sequence: TGCAGCGTAGGGGATTCCTACGAGCAGTACGTC.